The clone carrying this TCR beta chain was seen only once. From germline, CDR1 is SNHLY and CDR2 FYNNEI. Trimming cost V 5 bases and J 4 bases, with 12 bases left between them. CDR3 length: 13 residues. The primer mix had 60 Vbeta and 13 Jbeta primers. TCRdb's copy holds only in-frame clones and misses some; the assay was immunoSEQ multiplex PCR. The sample includes some 29,000 clones, 35% to 50% seen only once; the top ten take just under 2%. This record comes from a study of cytomegalovirus exposure and HLA in healthy donors. The rearrangement uses TRBV2 and TRBJ2-7, with D possibly matching TRBD2 (5 bases). The source material was PBMCs. The source is a woman aged 45-59 years in good health and CMV-seronegative. CDR3 residues: CASSLGLYYEQYF. CDR3 bases: TGTGCCAGCAGTCTAGGACTCTATTACGAGCAGTACTTC.